A selection of T cell receptor beta chains follows, all from one sample in a study of shared clonotypes between healthy human individuals. TCRdb keeps only in-frame clones here, not all; method: immunoSEQ multiplex PCR. Of about 980,000 clones listed, more than 75% are singletons. Sequences were obtained from memory CD4+ T cells sorted from blood. The receptors come from a man aged 18 to 35 in good health. Each CDR3 is given with its conserved first and last residue.

V gene: TRBV27
J gene: TRBJ2-2
CDR3 protein: CASSRGLRGGELFF

V gene: TRBV5-1
J gene: TRBJ2-7
CDR3 protein: CASSLSGQGIMEQYF

V gene: TRBV30
J gene: TRBJ1-4
CDR3 protein: CAWSPIDQHYEKLFF

V gene: TRBV30
J gene: TRBJ1-1
CDR3 protein: CACRTPKWVTEAFF

V gene: TRBV7-2
J gene: TRBJ2-5
CDR3 protein: CASSLRGLARETQYF

V gene: TRBV7-2
J gene: TRBJ2-3
CDR3 protein: CASSLRGSTDTQYF

V gene: TRBV6-1
J gene: TRBJ1-6
CDR3 protein: CATEGWNSPLHF

V gene: TRBV19
J gene: TRBJ1-1
CDR3 protein: CASTQRQGGTEAFF

V gene: TRBV25-1
J gene: TRBJ1-1
CDR3 protein: CASSETGGYSSNTEAFF

V gene: TRBV6-5
J gene: TRBJ2-7
CDR3 protein: CASSTGQGLSEQYF